This record covers a single TCR beta chain. Its target is not known. This sample was taken from a study of T cell responses to AZD1222 COVID-19 vaccine. Germline lookup yields CDR1 MGHDK and CDR2 SYGVNS. V lost 3 bases, J lost 1 base, and 9 bases lay in between. This CDR3 contains 14 residues. Study-wide findings and caveats: Spike was spanned by vaccine-associated CD4 TCRs, which were dominant at 160-218 and 743-854. Receipt of two AZD1222 doses was followed by a rise in Spike-specific TCR breadth and depth.

Sequenced by immunoSEQ multiplex PCR; TCRdb stores in-frame clones only, minus some. Of about 110,000 clones listed, about 85% are singletons. The gene calls are TRBV25-1 and TRBJ1-1; D is uncertain. This receptor was obtained from an adult who received the AZD1222 COVID-19 vaccine. The sample here was peripheral blood, taken 28 days after the second AZD1222 dose. This CDR3 is CASSEMGENTEAFF. Written as DNA, the CDR3 is TGTGCCAGCAGTGAGATGGGAGAGAACACTGAAGCTTTCTTT.